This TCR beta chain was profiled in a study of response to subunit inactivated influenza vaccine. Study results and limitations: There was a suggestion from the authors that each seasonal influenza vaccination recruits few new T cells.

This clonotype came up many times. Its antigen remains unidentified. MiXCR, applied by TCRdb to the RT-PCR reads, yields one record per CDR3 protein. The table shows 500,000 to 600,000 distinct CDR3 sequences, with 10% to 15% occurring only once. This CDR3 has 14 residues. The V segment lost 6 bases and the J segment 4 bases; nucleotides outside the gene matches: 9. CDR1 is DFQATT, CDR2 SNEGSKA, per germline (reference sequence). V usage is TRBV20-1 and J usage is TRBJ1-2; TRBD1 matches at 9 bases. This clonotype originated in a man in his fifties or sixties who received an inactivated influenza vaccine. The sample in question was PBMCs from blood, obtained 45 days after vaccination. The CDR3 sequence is CSASGQGISYGYTF. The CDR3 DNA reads TGCAGTGCAAGTGGACAGGGGATCAGCTATGGCTACACCTTC.